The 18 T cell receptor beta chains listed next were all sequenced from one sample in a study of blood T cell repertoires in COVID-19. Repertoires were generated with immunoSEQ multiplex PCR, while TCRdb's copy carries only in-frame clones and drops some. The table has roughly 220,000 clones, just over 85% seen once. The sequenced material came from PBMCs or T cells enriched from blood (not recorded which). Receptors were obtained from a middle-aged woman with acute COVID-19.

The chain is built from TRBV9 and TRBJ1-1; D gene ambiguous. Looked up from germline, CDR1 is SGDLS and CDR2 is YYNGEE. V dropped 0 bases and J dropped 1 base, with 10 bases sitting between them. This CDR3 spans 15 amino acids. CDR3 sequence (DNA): TGTGCCAGCAGCGTAGGGGTTGAGGGGAACACTGAAGCTTTCTTT. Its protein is CASSVGVEGNTEAFF.

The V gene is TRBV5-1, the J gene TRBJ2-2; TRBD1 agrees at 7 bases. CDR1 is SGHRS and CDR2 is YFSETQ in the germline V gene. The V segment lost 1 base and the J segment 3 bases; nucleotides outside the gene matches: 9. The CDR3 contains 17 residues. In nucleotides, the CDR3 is TGCGCCAGCAGCTTGCCCAGTGACAGGGCGGACACCGGGGAGCTGTTTTTT. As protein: CASSLPSDRADTGELFF.

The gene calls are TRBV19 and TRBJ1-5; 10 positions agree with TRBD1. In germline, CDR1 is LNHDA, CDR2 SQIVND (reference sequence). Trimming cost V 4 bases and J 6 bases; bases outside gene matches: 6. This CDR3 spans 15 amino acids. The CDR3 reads CASSTGQGYAQPQHF. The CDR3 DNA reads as TGTGCCAGTAGTACGGGACAGGGGTACGCTCAGCCCCAGCATTTT.

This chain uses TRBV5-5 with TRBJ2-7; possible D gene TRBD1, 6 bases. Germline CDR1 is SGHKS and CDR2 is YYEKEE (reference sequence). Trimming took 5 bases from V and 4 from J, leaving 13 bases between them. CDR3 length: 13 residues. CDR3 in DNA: TGTGCCAGCAGGATCGCACAGGGATACGAGCAGTACGTC. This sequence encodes CASRIAQGYEQYV.

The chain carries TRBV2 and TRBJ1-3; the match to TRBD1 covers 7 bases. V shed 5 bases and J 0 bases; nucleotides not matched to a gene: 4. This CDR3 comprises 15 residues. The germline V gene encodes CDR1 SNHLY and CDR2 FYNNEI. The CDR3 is CASSPGQASGNTIYF. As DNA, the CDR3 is TGTGCCAGCAGTCCTGGACAGGCCTCTGGAAACACCATATATTTT. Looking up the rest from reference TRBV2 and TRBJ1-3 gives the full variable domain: EPEVTQTPSHQVTQMGQEVILRCVPISNHLYFYWYRQILGQKVEFLVSFYNNEISEKSEIFDDQFSVERPDGSNFTLKIRSTKLEDSAMYFCASSPGQASGNTIYFGEGSWLTVV.

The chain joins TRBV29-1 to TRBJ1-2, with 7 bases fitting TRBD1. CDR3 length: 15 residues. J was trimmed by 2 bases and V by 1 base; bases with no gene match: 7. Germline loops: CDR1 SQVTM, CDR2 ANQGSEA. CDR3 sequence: CSVEGIEGANYGYTF. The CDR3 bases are TGCAGCGTTGAAGGGATCGAGGGGGCGAACTATGGCTACACCTTC. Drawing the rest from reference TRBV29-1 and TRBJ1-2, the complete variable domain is SAVISQKPSRDICQRGTSLTIQCQVDSQVTMMFWYRQQPGQSLTLIATANQGSEATYESGFVIDKFPISRPNLTFSTLTVSNMSPEDSSIYLCSVEGIEGANYGYTFGSGTRLTVV.

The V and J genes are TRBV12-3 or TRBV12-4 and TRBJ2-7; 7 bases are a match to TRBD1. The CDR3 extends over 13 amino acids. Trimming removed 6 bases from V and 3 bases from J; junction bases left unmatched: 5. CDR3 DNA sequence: TGTGCCAGCAGGCTGACAGGGAGCTACGAGCAGTACTTC. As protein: CASRLTGSYEQYF.

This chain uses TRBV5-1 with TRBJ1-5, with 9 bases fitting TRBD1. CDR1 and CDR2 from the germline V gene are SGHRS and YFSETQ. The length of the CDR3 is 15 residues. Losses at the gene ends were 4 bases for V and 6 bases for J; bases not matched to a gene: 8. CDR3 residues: CASSADTGGGQPQHF. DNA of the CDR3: TGCGCCAGCAGCGCAGATACAGGGGGCGGTCAGCCCCAGCATTTT. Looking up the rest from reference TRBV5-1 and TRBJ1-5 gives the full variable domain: KAGVTQTPRYLIKTRGQQVTLSCSPISGHRSVSWYQQTPGQGLQFLFEYFSETQRNKGNFPGRFSGRQFSNSRSEMNVSTLELGDSALYLCASSADTGGGQPQHFGDGTRLSIL.

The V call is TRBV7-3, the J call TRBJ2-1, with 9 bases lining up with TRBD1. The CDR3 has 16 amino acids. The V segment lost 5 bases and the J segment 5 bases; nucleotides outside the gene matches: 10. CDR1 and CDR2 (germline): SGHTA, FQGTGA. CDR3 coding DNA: TGTGCCAGCAGCCCGACCGGGACAGGGTTTAACAATGAGCAGTTCTTC. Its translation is CASSPTGTGFNNEQFF.

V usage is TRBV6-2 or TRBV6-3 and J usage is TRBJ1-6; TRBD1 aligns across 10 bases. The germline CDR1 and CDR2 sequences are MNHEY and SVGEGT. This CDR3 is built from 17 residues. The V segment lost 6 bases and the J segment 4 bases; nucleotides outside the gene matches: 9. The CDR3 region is CASSQRTGGVYNSPLHF. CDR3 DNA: TGTGCCAGCAGCCAAAGGACAGGGGGTGTTTATAATTCACCCCTCCACTTT.

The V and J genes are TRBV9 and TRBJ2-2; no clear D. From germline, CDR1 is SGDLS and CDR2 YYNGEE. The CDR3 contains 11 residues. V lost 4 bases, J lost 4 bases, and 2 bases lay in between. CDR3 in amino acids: CASSRTGELFF. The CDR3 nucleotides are TGTGCCAGCAGCCGCACCGGGGAGCTGTTTTTT.

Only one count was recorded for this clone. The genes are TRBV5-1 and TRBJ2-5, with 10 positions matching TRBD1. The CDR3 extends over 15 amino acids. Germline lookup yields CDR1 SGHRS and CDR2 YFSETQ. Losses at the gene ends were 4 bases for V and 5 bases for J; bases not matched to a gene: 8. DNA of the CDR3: TGCGCCAGCAGCCCAGAGGGACAGGGGAGGGAGACCCAGTACTTC. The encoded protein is CASSPEGQGRETQYF.

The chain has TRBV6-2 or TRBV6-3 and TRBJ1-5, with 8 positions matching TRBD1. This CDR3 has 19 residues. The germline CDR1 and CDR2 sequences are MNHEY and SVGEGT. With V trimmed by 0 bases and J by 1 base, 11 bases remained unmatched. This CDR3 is CASSYSTDRGSRSNQPQHF. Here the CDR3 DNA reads TGTGCCAGCAGTTACTCGACAGACAGGGGTAGTAGAAGCAATCAGCCCCAGCATTTT.

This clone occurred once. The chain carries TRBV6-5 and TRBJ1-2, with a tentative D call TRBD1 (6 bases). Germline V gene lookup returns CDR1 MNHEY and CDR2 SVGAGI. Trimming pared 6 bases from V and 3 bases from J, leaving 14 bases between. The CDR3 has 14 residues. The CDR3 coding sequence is TGTGCCAGCAGATCCGAACAGGGTTACTATGGCTACACCTTC. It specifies CASRSEQGYYGYTF.

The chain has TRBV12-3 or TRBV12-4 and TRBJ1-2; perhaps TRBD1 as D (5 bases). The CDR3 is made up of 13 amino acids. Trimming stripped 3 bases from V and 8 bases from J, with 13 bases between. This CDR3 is CASSFDSLAGYTF. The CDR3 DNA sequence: TGTGCCAGCAGTTTCGACAGTTTAGCCGGCTACACCTTC.

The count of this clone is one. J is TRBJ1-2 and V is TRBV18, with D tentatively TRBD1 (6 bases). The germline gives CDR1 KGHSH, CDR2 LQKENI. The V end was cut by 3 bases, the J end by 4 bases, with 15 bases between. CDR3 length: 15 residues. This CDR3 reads CASSPTRTDFYGYTF. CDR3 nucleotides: TGTGCCAGCTCACCTACTAGGACAGATTTCTATGGCTACACCTTC.

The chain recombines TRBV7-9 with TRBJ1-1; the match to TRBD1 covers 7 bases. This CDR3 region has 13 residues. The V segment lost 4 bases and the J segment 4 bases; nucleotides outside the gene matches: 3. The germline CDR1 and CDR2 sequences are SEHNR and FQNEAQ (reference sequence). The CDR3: CASSSRGRTEAFF. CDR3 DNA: TGTGCCAGCAGCTCTAGGGGGCGCACTGAAGCTTTCTTT.

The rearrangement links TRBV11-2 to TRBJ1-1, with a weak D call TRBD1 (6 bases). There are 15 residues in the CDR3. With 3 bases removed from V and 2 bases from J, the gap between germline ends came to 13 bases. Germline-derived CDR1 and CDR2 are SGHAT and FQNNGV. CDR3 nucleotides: TGTGCCAGCAGCTTCTCGGGACAACCAAACACTGAAGCTTTCTTT. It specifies CASSFSGQPNTEAFF.